This is a list of T cell receptor beta chains from one sample in a study of Graves' ophthalmopathy and Graves' hyperthyroidism. Each CDR3 protein is one row after TCRdb ran MiXCR on the multiplex PCR reads. The sample includes roughly 700,000 distinct CDR3 sequences, around 40% of them seen just once. Source material: peripheral blood. These receptors were obtained from an adult man with Graves' ophthalmopathy. CDR3s include the opening cysteine and the closing phenylalanine or tryptophan. Each record gives: V gene, J gene, clone size, D gene, CDR3 protein, CDR3 DNA. The D gene is left open where the match is weak. The size field is filled for only some rows; it gives once, few, many or a size class.

>TRBV7-9|TRBJ2-2|few|TRBD2
CASSWTSGRGAAGELFF
TGTGCCAGCAGCTGGACTAGCGGGAGAGGTGCAGCCGGGGAGCTGTTTTTT
>TRBV20-1|TRBJ2-5|many|.
CSARYGIQETQYF
TGCAGTGCTAGATATGGCATCCAAGAGACCCAGTACTTC
>TRBV11-3|TRBJ1-4|few|TRBD1
CASSWQGTVNEKLFF
TGTGCCAGCAGCTGGCAGGGGACAGTTAATGAAAAACTGTTTTTT
>TRBV6-5|TRBJ1-6|few|.
CASSRRDTSSYNSPLHF
TGTGCCAGCAGCCGCCGGGACACGAGCTCCTATAATTCACCCCTCCACTTT
>TRBV2|TRBJ2-6|.|.
CASSPGRRNTEAF
TGTGCCAGCAGTCCCGGCCGACGGAACACTGAAGCTTTC
>TRBV5-5|TRBJ1-2|many|TRBD1
CASSSRGLDYGYTF
TGTGCCAGCAGCTCCAGGGGGCTAGACTATGGCTACACCTTC
>TRBV2|TRBJ1-2|.|.
CASSLAGGRPNYGYTF
TGTGCCAGCAGCTTAGCGGGGGGTCGCCCTAACTATGGCTACACCTTC
>TRBV29-1|TRBJ1-2|many|TRBD1
CSVDGQGVGYTF
TGCAGCGTTGATGGACAGGGGGTCGGCTACACCTTC
>TRBV2|TRBJ1-4|few|TRBD1
CASRLRGPYEKLFF
TGTGCCAGCAGACTTAGGGGGCCGTATGAAAAACTGTTTTTT
>TRBV2|TRBJ2-7|once|.
CASSLVGDKYEQYF
TGTGCCAGCAGTTTGGTAGGGGACAAATACGAGCAGTACTTC
>TRBV7-9|TRBJ2-5|.|.
CASSLEGGLGETQYF
TGTGCCAGCAGCTTGGAAGGGGGGTTAGGAGAGACCCAGTACTTC
>TRBV10-3|TRBJ1-3|many|.
CAISESGGTGNTIYF
TGTGCCATCAGTGAGTCAGGAGGGACTGGAAACACCATATATTTT
>TRBV5-1|TRBJ2-5|once|.
CASSPRTAAWTGETQYF
TGTGCCAGCAGCCCAAGGACCGCGGCGTGGACCGGGGAGACCCAGTACTTC
>TRBV5-6|TRBJ2-5|few|TRBD1
CASSLVPNDRAYQETQYF
TGTGCCAGCAGCTTGGTACCGAACGACAGGGCGTACCAAGAGACCCAGTACTTC
>TRBV10-3|TRBJ2-5|many|.
CAISVNGEETQYF
TGTGCCATCAGTGTCAACGGGGAAGAGACCCAGTACTTC
>TRBV10-3|TRBJ1-4|.|.
CAISYVGVGEKLFF
TGTGCCATCAGTTACGTAGGGGTTGGTGAAAAACTGTTTTTT
>TRBV10-3|TRBJ2-7|.|TRBD2
CASSPSGRARYEQYF
TGTGCCAGCAGTCCGAGCGGGAGGGCCCGCTACGAGCAGTACTTC
>TRBV9|TRBJ1-1|many|.
CASSVEGVAEAFF
TGTGCCAGCAGCGTAGAGGGGGTGGCTGAAGCTTTCTTT
>TRBV25-1|TRBJ2-2|.|.
CASSDPIEQVSGELFF
TGTGCCAGCAGCGACCCGATAGAGCAAGTATCCGGGGAGCTGTTTTTT
>TRBV6-5|TRBJ2-5|many|.
CASSYSRGYGETQYF
TGTGCCAGCAGTTACAGCCGCGGGTACGGGGAGACCCAGTACTTC
>TRBV7-9|TRBJ1-1|once|.
CASSLGPVLTEAFF
TGTGCCAGCAGCCTGGGACCCGTATTGACTGAAGCTTTCTTT
>TRBV20-1|TRBJ1-2|many|.
CSAPREDGYTF
TGCAGTGCACCCAGGGAGGATGGCTACACCTTC
>TRBV7-2|TRBJ1-2|few|.
CASNEVGDGYTF
TGTGCCAGCAACGAGGTAGGGGATGGCTACACCTTC
>TRBV19|TRBJ2-1|.|.
CASSIGVGNEQFF
TGTGCCAGCAGTATAGGAGTCGGCAATGAGCAGTTCTTC
>TRBV15|TRBJ1-1|many|.
CATSRGTETEAFF
TGTGCCACCAGCAGGGGTACCGAGACTGAAGCTTTCTTT
>TRBV27|TRBJ2-7|few|.
CASSYGGKIYEQYF
TGTGCCAGCAGTTATGGAGGGAAGATATACGAGCAGTACTTC
>TRBV25-1|TRBJ1-1|few|TRBD1
CASSRPTGRAFF
TGTGCCAGCAGTCGACCGACAGGGCGCGCTTTCTTT
>TRBV7-9|TRBJ2-2|.|TRBD2
CASSLLRPSGTGELFF
TGTGCCAGCAGCTTGTTGCGGCCTAGCGGTACCGGGGAGCTGTTTTTT
>TRBV15|TRBJ2-7|many|TRBD1
CATSLRTGQGEQYF
TGTGCCACCAGTTTGAGGACAGGGCAGGGGGAGCAGTACTTC
>TRBV7-9|TRBJ1-3|.|.
CASSQSTSGNTIYF
TGTGCCAGCAGCCAAAGTACGTCCGGAAACACCATATATTTT
>TRBV29-1|TRBJ1-1|many|TRBD1
CSVGVRGDTEAFF
TGCAGCGTTGGGGTCAGGGGGGACACTGAAGCTTTCTTT
>TRBV7-9|TRBJ1-1|.|.
CASSFGPANTEASF
TGTGCCAGCAGCTTTGGGCCCGCGAACACTGAAGCTTCCTTT
>TRBV2|TRBJ2-5|few|TRBD1
CASSDGTGTETQYF
TGTGCCAGCAGTGACGGGACAGGGACGGAGACCCAGTACTTC